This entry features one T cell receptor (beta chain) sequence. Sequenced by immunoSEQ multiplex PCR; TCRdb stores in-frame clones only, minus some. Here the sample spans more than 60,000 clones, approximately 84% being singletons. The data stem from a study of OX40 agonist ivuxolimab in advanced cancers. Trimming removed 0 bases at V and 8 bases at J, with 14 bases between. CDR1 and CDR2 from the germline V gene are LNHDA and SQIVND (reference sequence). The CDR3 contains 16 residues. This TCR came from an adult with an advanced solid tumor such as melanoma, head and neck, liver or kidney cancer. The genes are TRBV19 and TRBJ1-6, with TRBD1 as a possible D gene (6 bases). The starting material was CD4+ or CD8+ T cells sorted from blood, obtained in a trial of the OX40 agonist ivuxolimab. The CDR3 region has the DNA TGTGCCAGTAGTATAGAAAGCGGACAGAGTTATTCACCCCTCCACTTT. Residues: CASSIESGQSYSPLHF.